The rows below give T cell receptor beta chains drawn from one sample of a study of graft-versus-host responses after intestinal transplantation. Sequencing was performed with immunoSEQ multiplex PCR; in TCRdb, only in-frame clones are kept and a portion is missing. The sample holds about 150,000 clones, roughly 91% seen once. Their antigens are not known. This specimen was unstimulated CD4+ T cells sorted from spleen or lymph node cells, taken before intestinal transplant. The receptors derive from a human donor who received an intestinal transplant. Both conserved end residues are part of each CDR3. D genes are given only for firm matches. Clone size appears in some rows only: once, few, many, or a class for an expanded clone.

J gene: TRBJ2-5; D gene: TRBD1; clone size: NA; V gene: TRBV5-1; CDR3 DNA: TGCGCCAGCAGCCCACTGACAGGGGCGAGGCAAGAGACCCAGTACTTC; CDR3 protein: CASSPLTGARQETQYF
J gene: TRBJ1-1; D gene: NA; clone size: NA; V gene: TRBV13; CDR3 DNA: TGTGCCAGCAGCTTATGGGGGCTCAGGCAGGGCACTGAAGCTTTCTTT; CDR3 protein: CASSLWGLRQGTEAFF
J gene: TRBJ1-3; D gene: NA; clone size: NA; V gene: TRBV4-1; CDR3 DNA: TGCGCCAGCAGGAGGGGGGAGGGGCCGGTCTCTGGAAACACCATATATTTT; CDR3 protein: CASRRGEGPVSGNTIYF
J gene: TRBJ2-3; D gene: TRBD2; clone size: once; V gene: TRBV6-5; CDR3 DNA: TGTGCCAGCAGTTACTCGATTAGCGGGAGGGATACGCAGTATTTT; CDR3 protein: CASSYSISGRDTQYF
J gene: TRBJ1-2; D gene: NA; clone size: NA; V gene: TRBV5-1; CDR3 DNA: TGCGCCAGCAGCTTGGTAGGGGACCATAAGGTCAACTATGGCTACACCTTC; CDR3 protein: CASSLVGDHKVNYGYTF
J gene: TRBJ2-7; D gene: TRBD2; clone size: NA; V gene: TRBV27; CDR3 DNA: TGTGCCAGCAGTTCCATTAGCGGGGGTTACGAGCAGTACTTC; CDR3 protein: CASSSISGGYEQYF
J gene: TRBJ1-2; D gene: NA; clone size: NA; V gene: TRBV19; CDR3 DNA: TGTGCCAGTCGGACTAAGTGGGACTATGGCTACACCTTC; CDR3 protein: CASRTKWDYGYTF
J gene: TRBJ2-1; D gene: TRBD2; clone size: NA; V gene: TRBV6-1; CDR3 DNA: TGTGCCAGCAGTGACCTAGCGGGAGTTAACAATGAGCAGTTCTTC; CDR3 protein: CASSDLAGVNNEQFF
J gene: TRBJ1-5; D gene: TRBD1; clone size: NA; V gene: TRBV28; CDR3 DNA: TGTGCCAGCAGTGTGACAGGGCTGAGGCAGCCCCAGCATTTT; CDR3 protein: CASSVTGLRQPQHF
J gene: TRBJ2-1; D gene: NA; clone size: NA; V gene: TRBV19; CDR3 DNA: TGTGCCAGTAGTATTCAGAATACGTACAATGAGCAGTTCTTC; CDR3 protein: CASSIQNTYNEQFF
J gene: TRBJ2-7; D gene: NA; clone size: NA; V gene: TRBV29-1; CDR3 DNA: TGCAGCGTTGAGGACGGGACCTACGAGCAGTACTTC; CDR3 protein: CSVEDGTYEQYF
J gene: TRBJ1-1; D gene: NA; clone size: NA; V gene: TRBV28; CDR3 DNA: TGTGCCAGCAGTTTAAAAGGGAACACTGAAGCTTTCTTT; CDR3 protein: CASSLKGNTEAFF
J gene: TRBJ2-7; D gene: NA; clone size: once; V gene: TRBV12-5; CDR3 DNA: TGTGCTAGTGGTCCTCCGGGACAAGGTCCGTCTGATGAGCAGTACTTC; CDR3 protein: CASGPPGQGPSDEQYF
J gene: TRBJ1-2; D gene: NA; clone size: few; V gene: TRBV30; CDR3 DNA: TGTGCCTGGAGAGCTATGGGGCGATGGGATGGCTACACCTTC; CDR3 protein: CAWRAMGRWDGYTF
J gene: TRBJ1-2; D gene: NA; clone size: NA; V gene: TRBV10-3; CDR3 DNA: TGTGCCATATCAGAAGGGGCAGTTACTAACTATGGCTACACCTTC; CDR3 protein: CAISEGAVTNYGYTF
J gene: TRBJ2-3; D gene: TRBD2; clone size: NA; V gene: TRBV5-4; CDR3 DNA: TGTGCCAGCAGCTATTTAGCGGGGGGGACAGATACGCAGTATTTT; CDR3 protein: CASSYLAGGTDTQYF
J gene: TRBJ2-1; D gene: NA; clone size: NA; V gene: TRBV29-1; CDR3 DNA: TGCAGCGTGAATCAACCCCCCAGGATCAATGAGCAGTTCTTC; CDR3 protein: CSVNQPPRINEQFF
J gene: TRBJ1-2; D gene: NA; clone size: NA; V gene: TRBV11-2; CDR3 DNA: TGTGCCAGCAGCTTAGAAGGACAGCGCCGGGGACCTTATTATGGCTACACCTTC; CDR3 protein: CASSLEGQRRGPYYGYTF
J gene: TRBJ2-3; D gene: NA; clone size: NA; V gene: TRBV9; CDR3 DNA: TGTGCCAGCAGCGTAGACAGGGATACGCAGTATTTT; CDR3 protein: CASSVDRDTQYF
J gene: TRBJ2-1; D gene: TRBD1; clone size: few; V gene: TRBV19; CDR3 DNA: TGTGCCAGTAGTATAGGTGACAGGGGGTTCGATGAGCAGTTCTTC; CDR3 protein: CASSIGDRGFDEQFF
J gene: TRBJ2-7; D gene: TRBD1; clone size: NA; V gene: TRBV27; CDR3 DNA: TGTGCCAGCAGGGACGTAGACAGGGAGTACGAGCAGTACTTC; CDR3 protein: CASRDVDREYEQYF
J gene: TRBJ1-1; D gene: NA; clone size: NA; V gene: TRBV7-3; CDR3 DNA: TGTGCCAGCAGCTTACACAAGAACACTGAAGCTTTCTTT; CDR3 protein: CASSLHKNTEAFF
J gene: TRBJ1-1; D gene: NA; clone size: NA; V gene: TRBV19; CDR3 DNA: TGTGCCAGTAGGGACACCTCGAACACTGAAGCTTTCTTT; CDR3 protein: CASRDTSNTEAFF
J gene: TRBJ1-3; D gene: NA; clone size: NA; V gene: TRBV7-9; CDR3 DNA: TGTGCCAGCAGCCCTCGGGGGGCGGAGGGAAACACCATATATTTT; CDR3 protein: CASSPRGAEGNTIYF
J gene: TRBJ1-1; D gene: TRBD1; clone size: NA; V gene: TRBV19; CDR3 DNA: TGTGCCAGTAGTCCTCGGGACAGAACTGAAGCTTTCTTT; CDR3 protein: CASSPRDRTEAFF
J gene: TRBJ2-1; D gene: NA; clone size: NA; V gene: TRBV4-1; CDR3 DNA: TGCGCCAGCAGCCAAGTTCTAGGCGCATCGACATACAATGAGCAGTTCTTC; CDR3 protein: CASSQVLGASTYNEQFF
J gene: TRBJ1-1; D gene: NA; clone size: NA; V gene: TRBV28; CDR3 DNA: TGTGCCAGCAGTTCCCCTAGGGGGGACACTGAAGCTTTCTTT; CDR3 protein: CASSSPRGDTEAFF
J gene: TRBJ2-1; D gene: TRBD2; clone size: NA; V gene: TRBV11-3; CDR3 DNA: TGTGCCAGCAGGTTAGGGGGACTAGCGGGAGGAAGAGATATGAATGAGCAGTTCTTC; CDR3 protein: CASRLGGLAGGRDMNEQFF
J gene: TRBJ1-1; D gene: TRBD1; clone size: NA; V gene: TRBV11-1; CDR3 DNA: TGTGCCAGCAGCCATTCTCAGGTTACAGGGGGAGCTTTCTTT; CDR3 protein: CASSHSQVTGGAFF
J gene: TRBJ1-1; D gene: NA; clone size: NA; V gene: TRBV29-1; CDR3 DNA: TGCAGCGTTGAGTGGAACATGAACACTGAAGCTTTCTTT; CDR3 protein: CSVEWNMNTEAFF
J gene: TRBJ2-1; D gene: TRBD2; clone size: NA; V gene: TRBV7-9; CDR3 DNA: TGTGCCAGCAGCCCTAGCGGGAGGGCCCCCTACAATGAGCAGTTCTTC; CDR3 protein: CASSPSGRAPYNEQFF
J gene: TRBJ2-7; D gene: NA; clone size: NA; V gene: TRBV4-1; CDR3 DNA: TGCGCCAGCAGCCACCCCGGGGACAAGTCCTACGAGCAGTACTTC; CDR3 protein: CASSHPGDKSYEQYF
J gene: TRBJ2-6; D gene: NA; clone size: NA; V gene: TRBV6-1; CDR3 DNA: TGTGCCAGCAGGGAAGCGCTGGGGCGGGCTGGGGCCAATGTCCTGACTTTC; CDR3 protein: CASREALGRAGANVLTF
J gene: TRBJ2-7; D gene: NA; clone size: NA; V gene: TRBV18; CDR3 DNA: TGTGCCAGCTCACCAGGGCCAAGGGACCCGTCCTACGAGCAGTACTTC; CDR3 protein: CASSPGPRDPSYEQYF
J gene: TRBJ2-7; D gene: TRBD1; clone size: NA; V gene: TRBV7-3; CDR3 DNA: TGTGCCAGCAGCCCGGGACAGGGGGCAAGGTACGAGCAGTACTTC; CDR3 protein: CASSPGQGARYEQYF
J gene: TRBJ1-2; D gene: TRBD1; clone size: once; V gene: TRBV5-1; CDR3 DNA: TGCGCCAGCAGCTTCGGACAGGGGGCTGGCTACACCTTC; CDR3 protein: CASSFGQGAGYTF
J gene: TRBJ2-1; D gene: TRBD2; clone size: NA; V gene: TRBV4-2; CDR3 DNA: TGTGCCAGCAGCCAAGATGGGACTAGGTTCTTC; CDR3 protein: CASSQDGTRFF
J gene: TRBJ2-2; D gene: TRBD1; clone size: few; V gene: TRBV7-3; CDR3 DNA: TGTGCCAGCAGCTTCATCGGGACAGGGGGAGTCGGGGAGCTGTTTTTT; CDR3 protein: CASSFIGTGGVGELFF
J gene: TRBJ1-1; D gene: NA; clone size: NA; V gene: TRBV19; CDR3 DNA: TGTGCCAGTAGTATATGGGGGGGGACTGAAGCTTTCTTT; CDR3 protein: CASSIWGGTEAFF
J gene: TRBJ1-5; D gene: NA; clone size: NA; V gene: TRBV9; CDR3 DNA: TGTGCCAGCAGTGGGGGGGTCGGCAATCAGCCCCAGCATTTT; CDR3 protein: CASSGGVGNQPQHF
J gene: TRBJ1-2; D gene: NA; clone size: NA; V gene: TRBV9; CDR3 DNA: TGTGCCAGCAGCGCGAGCCTGATCCAGGGCTACACCTTC; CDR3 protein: CASSASLIQGYTF
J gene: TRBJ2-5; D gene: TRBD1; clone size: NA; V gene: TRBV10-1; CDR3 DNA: TGCGCCAGCAGTGAGGGGGGGACAGGGCGAAAGGGAGAGACCCAGTACTTC; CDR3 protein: CASSEGGTGRKGETQYF
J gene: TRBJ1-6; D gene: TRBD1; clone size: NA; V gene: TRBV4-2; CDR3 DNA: TGTGCCAGCAGCCAACGGACAGGCACTCCTAATTCACCCCTCCACTTT; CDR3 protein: CASSQRTGTPNSPLHF
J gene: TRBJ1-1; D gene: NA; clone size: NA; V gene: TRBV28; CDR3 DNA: TGTGCCAGCAGGAGGGAACCTGAAGCTTTCTTT; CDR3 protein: CASRREPEAFF
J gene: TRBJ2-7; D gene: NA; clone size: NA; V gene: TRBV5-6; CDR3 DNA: TGTGCCAGCAGCTTGTGGGCGGGACCCAACTACGAGCAGTACTTC; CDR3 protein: CASSLWAGPNYEQYF